These T cell receptor beta chains were read from a single sample in a study of blood T cell repertoires in COVID-19. Sequencing was performed with immunoSEQ multiplex PCR; in TCRdb, only in-frame clones are kept and a portion is missing. The data contain almost 200,000 clones, about 90% of them singletons. Sequenced material: PBMCs or T cells enriched from blood (not recorded which). These receptors were collected from a woman under 30 who had recovered from COVID-19. The CDR3 runs from the conserved cysteine through the conserved F or W. D genes are given only for firm matches. A row's size may be missing; if present it is once, few, many or a size class.

CDR3nt	CDR3aa	v_gene	j_gene	d_gene	abundance	len
TGTGCCAGCAGCTTATCGGCAGGGATCTCCTATGGCTACACCTTC	CASSLSAGISYGYTF	TRBV7-6	TRBJ1-2	.	.	15
TGTGCCAGCAGCTCCAAGGTGGCAGGGTCCAGTTCACCCCTCCACTTT	CASSSKVAGSSSPLHF	TRBV7-9	TRBJ1-6	.	.	16
TGTGCCAGCAGTGAAGAGGTGGGGACAGCGTCCTACGAGCAGTACTTC	CASSEEVGTASYEQYF	TRBV6-1	TRBJ2-7	TRBD1	once	16
TGTGCCAGTGGATCTCAGGGGGCCGGCTATGGCTACACCTTC	CASGSQGAGYGYTF	TRBV19	TRBJ1-2	TRBD1	.	14
TGCAGCGTTGAAGTTCCCTCGTCGACAGGACCTTATGGCTACACCTTC	CSVEVPSSTGPYGYTF	TRBV29-1	TRBJ1-2	.	.	16
TGCGCCAGCAGCCCATGGCCAGGGAACACTGAAGCTTTCTTT	CASSPWPGNTEAFF	TRBV5-1	TRBJ1-1	.	.	14
TGTGCCAGCAGCAGTAGGGGCAATGAGCAGTTCTTC	CASSSRGNEQFF	TRBV21-1	TRBJ2-1	.	.	12
TGCGCCAGCAGTCAATCTGAGGCACAAGTACTTTTCTATAATTCACCCCTCCACTTT	CASSQSEAQVLFYNSPLHF	TRBV23-1	TRBJ1-6	.	.	19
TGTGCCAGCAGCCCTAGGACAGGGGGGACCTCACCCCTCCACTTT	CASSPRTGGTSPLHF	TRBV28	TRBJ1-6	TRBD1	few	15
TGTGCCAGCAGCGTACTAAGACGGGGCACAGATACGCAGTATTTT	CASSVLRRGTDTQYF	TRBV9	TRBJ2-3	.	.	15
TGTGCCAGCAGCGCGCACCAAATCGGAGGGGGCGCAGATACGCAGTATTTT	CASSAHQIGGGADTQYF	TRBV9	TRBJ2-3	.	once	17
TGTGCCAGCAGTTTATCCAGCGGGGGAGCCGATGAAAAACTGTTTTTT	CASSLSSGGADEKLFF	TRBV27	TRBJ1-4	.	.	16
TGTGCCAGCAGTTTGAGCAGGGTTCCTTATAATTCACCCCTCCACTTT	CASSLSRVPYNSPLHF	TRBV27	TRBJ1-6	.	once	16
TGTGCCTGGAGTGAAGGGACAGCGGCCTACAATGAGCAGTTCTTC	CAWSEGTAAYNEQFF	TRBV30	TRBJ2-1	TRBD1	.	15
TGTGCCAGCAGCTTGCGGGGACAGGGTGCCCATTCACCCCTCCACTTT	CASSLRGQGAHSPLHF	TRBV7-9	TRBJ1-6	TRBD1	.	16
TGTGCCAGCAGCACGACAGGAGGCACAGATACGCAGTATTTT	CASSTTGGTDTQYF	TRBV7-9	TRBJ2-3	.	once	14
TGTGCCAGTAGTGGACAGGGATCCTCCCCGCAGTATTTT	CASSGQGSSPQYF	TRBV19	TRBJ2-3	TRBD1	once	13
TGCAGCGTTGGGCTAGCGGGGGGGGGCACAGATACGCAGTATTTT	CSVGLAGGGTDTQYF	TRBV29-1	TRBJ2-3	TRBD2	.	15
TGTGCCAGCAGTGGACTAGCCGGCACAGATACGCAGTATTTT	CASSGLAGTDTQYF	TRBV27	TRBJ2-3	TRBD2	.	14
TGTGCCTGGAGTGGACGGGGTACTAGCAATCAGCCCCAGCATTTT	CAWSGRGTSNQPQHF	TRBV30	TRBJ1-5	.	.	15
TGTGCCAGCAGTTTAGTTTTACCGGGGGGCACAGATACGCAGTATTTT	CASSLVLPGGTDTQYF	TRBV27	TRBJ2-3	.	.	16
TGTGCCAGCAGTTTACTTCGCGGGAACCTGGTTCACGAGCAGTACTTC	CASSLLRGNLVHEQYF	TRBV27	TRBJ2-7	.	once	16
TGTGCCAGTACCACACGTGCAGGGAATTCACCCCTCCACTTT	CASTTRAGNSPLHF	TRBV19	TRBJ1-6	.	.	14
TGTGCCAGCAGTTCCAAGGGGAAGGTCTATGGCTACACCTTC	CASSSKGKVYGYTF	TRBV6-5	TRBJ1-2	.	.	14
TGCGCCAGCACACAGAACACTGAAGCTTTCTTT	CASTQNTEAFF	TRBV10-2	TRBJ1-1	.	.	11
TGTGCCAGCAGCTTAGGGCAGGGTAGTAGTCAGCCCCAGCATTTT	CASSLGQGSSQPQHF	TRBV7-9	TRBJ1-5	.	once	15
TGCAGCGTCGAGGGACAGGGGGCGGCAGATACGCAGTATTTT	CSVEGQGAADTQYF	TRBV29-1	TRBJ2-3	TRBD1	few	14
TGTGCCAGCAGTGTTGAGGGGACTGATGGCTACACCTTC	CASSVEGTDGYTF	TRBV2	TRBJ1-2	.	.	13
TGTGCCAGCAGTTACAAGACAGGGGACTCACCCCTCCACTTT	CASSYKTGDSPLHF	TRBV6-5	TRBJ1-6	TRBD1	.	14
TGTGCCAGTAGTATGTCAACCACAGGGGAGAATCAGCCCCAGCATTTT	CASSMSTTGENQPQHF	TRBV19	TRBJ1-5	TRBD1	.	16
TGTGCCAGCAGCTTGGAGGGGCGGGAGACCCAGTACTTC	CASSLEGRETQYF	TRBV5-4	TRBJ2-5	.	.	13
TGTGCCAGCACCCGGACAGTAGGGGATTCACCCCTCCACTTT	CASTRTVGDSPLHF	TRBV2	TRBJ1-6	.	.	14
TGTGCCAGCAGTTTAGGAGGATCAGAGACCCAGTACTTC	CASSLGGSETQYF	TRBV6-2/TRBV6-3	TRBJ2-5	.	.	13
TGTGCCAGCAGCCCGGGACAGGGGGGCCATAATTCACCCCTCCACTTT	CASSPGQGGHNSPLHF	TRBV28	TRBJ1-6	TRBD1	.	16
TGTGCCAGCAGCCAGAGGGACAGGGAGGCCTATGGCTACACCTTC	CASSQRDREAYGYTF	TRBV3-1/TRBV3-2	TRBJ1-2	TRBD1	.	15
TGTGCCAGCCACAGGGAAGTCTCCCCAGATACGCAGTATTTT	CASHREVSPDTQYF	TRBV25-1	TRBJ2-3	.	.	14
TGTGCCACCAGTGACCCCGATGGAGGCGGGTCCTACAATGAGCAGTTCTTC	CATSDPDGGGSYNEQFF	TRBV24-1	TRBJ2-1	.	.	17
TGTGCCAGCAGCTTAGCCGCGGGACCCGCGGGGGGTGAGCAGTTCTTC	CASSLAAGPAGGEQFF	TRBV7-9	TRBJ2-1	TRBD2	.	16
TGTGCCACCGGCCGCGGGGTTGGAGAGACCCAGTACTTC	CATGRGVGETQYF	TRBV24-1	TRBJ2-5	.	.	13
TGTGCCAGCTCTCCAGGGGAGGGCTACGAGCAGTACTTC	CASSPGEGYEQYF	TRBV18	TRBJ2-7	.	.	13
TGTGCCAGCTCCCCTGAGGGGGTTGGCTACACCTTC	CASSPEGVGYTF	TRBV6-5	TRBJ1-2	.	.	12
TGTGCTAGTGGTTTTGGGACTTCCTCCTCCTACGAGCAGTACTTC	CASGFGTSSSYEQYF	TRBV12-5	TRBJ2-7	.	.	15
TGTGCCTCTTCCCCCCTCGACAGGGTGGAGACCCAGTACTTC	CASSPLDRVETQYF	TRBV5-6	TRBJ2-5	TRBD1	once	14